This T cell receptor (beta chain) originates from a study of CD8 T cells in ankylosing spondylitis. General study findings and limits: Matched ankylosing spondylitis synovial fluid reportedly contained a significantly enriched population of disease-linked clones. Blood from ankylosing spondylitis patients appeared to carry a characteristic roughly eight-variant TCR beta motif. In reactive arthritis synovial fluid and blood, some motif variants had been reported before. Relatively scarce in peripheral blood, disease-linked clones were CD8+.

To note about this clonotype: As yet, its antigen is unknown.

Making the TCR beta libraries involved quantitative 5'-RACE with molecular barcodes. In TCRdb, the 5' RACE reads were re-called with MiXCR into one record per CDR3 protein. The data show 650,000 to 800,000 distinct CDR3 sequences, around 20% seen once. The receptor was isolated from a male donor with ankylosing spondylitis. What was sequenced was blood, either unsorted or a sorted T cell fraction (not recorded which).

Here the CDR3 DNA reads TGCGCCAGCAGCCCTACGATGGGCACAGATACGCAGTATTTT. Translating gives CASSPTMGTDTQYF. The chain has TRBV4-1 and TRBJ2-3, with D uncertain. The CDR3 length is 14 residues. Trimming left V 4 bases short and J 1 base short, with 9 bases between. CDR1 and CDR2 from the germline V gene are MGHRA and YSYEKL.